Shown below are 5 T cell receptor beta chains from a single sample sequenced in a study of spatial heterogeneity in lung cancer. Study-level results: Expanded intratumoral alpha and beta TCR counts tracked tumor mutation counts.

Antigens of these TCRs are unknown. The time point here: sample taken at primary tumor resection. TCRdb re-called the 5' RACE reads with MiXCR, one entry per CDR3 protein. This repertoire shows a few thousand distinct CDR3 sequences, 3.9% found once; its top ten account for around 22%. Sequenced material: lung tumor tissue, taken at surgery. These receptors came from a female donor with early-stage non-small cell lung cancer.

By frequency in the sample, this clonotype is medium-sized. The chain uses TRBV19 and TRBJ2-2; D may correspond to TRBD1 or TRBD2 (6 bases each). The V gene lost 6 bases and the J gene lost 5 bases, with 13 bases spanning the gap. CDR3 length: 14 amino acids. Per germline, CDR1 LNHDA and CDR2 SQIVND (reference sequence). The DNA of the CDR3 is TGTGCCAGTAGAATAACAGGGAGGACCGGGGAGCTGTTTTTT. It is translated as CASRITGRTGELFF.

This clonotype is medium-sized within its sample. This chain connects TRBV20-1 to TRBJ2-3; 9 bases are a match to TRBD2. Germline V gives CDR1 DFQATT, CDR2 SNEGSKA (reference sequence). The CDR3 loop spans 17 amino acids. Written as DNA, the CDR3 is TGCAGCGTACCGACCGGGGGACTAGCCACATATTCAGATACGCAGTATTTT. Protein sequence: CSVPTGGLATYSDTQYF.

Sample share makes this clonotype medium-sized. The chain recombines TRBV2 with TRBJ2-7, with D perhaps assigned TRBD1 or TRBD2 (6 bases each). In germline, CDR1 is SNHLY, CDR2 FYNNEI. Trimming shortened V by 7 bases and J by 7 bases, and 23 bases separated the two germline ends. This CDR3 is built from 15 residues. The CDR3 region is CASKKGGTQVGEQYF. In DNA, the CDR3 is TGTGCCAGCAAGAAAGGAGGGACACAGGTAGGGGAGCAGTACTTC. The full variable domain, rest sourced from reference TRBV2 and TRBJ2-7, is EPEVTQTPSHQVTQMGQEVILRCVPISNHLYFYWYRQILGQKVEFLVSFYNNEISEKSEIFDDQFSVERPDGSNFTLKIRSTKLEDSAMYFCASKKGGTQVGEQYFGPGTRLTVT.

By sample share, this clonotype is medium-sized. The CDR3 is CARERGGASGANVLTF. The CDR3 DNA sequence: TGTGCTAGAGAACGGGGGGGCGCGTCTGGGGCCAACGTCCTGACTTTC. This rearrangement joins TRBV2 to TRBJ2-6; 8 nucleotides line up with TRBD2. Germline CDR1 reads SNHLY; CDR2 reads FYNNEI. The CDR3 has 16 residues.

This clonotype was seen repeatedly, ten times or more. V gene TRBV11-3 combines with J gene TRBJ1-1; no definite D call. The V end was cut by 4 bases, the J end by 1 base, with 10 bases between. The CDR3 is made up of 14 amino acids. The germline CDR1 and CDR2 sequences are SGHNT and YENEEA. DNA for the CDR3: TGTGCCAGCAGCTCCGCGGGCCCGAACACTGAAGCTTTCTTT. Its protein is CASSSAGPNTEAFF.